The next 20 T cell receptor beta chains were all read from a single sample in a study of response to subunit inactivated influenza vaccine. TCRdb re-called the RT-PCR reads with MiXCR, one entry per CDR3 protein. The sample carries more than 150,000 distinct CDR3 sequences, about 9% recorded once. Sequencing used non-naive T cells sorted from PBMCs, obtained on the day of vaccination. The receptors originated from a man aged 50-60 years who received an inactivated influenza vaccine.

The rearrangement joins TRBV14 to TRBJ2-1; TRBD2 matches 11 bases. V dropped 0 bases and J dropped 8; count of bases not matched to a gene: 9. There are 17 residues in the CDR3. Germline V gene sequence: CDR1 SGHDN, CDR2 FVKESK. This chain's CDR3 is CASSQERLAGNLDEQFF. For the CDR3, the DNA is TGTGCCAGCAGCCAAGAGAGACTAGCGGGGAATCTGGATGAGCAGTTCTTC. The full variable domain, completed using reference TRBV14 and TRBJ2-1, is EAGVTQFPSHSVIEKGQTVTLRCDPISGHDNLYWYRRVMGKEIKFLLHFVKESKQDESGMPNNRFLAERTGGTYSTLKVQPAELEDSGVYFCASSQERLAGNLDEQFFGPGTRLTVL.

This clonotype was counted only a few times. CDR3 amino acids: CASSLLNSGANVLTF. In DNA, the CDR3 is TGTGCCAGCAGCTTACTTAACTCTGGGGCCAACGTCCTGACTTTC. V usage is TRBV9 and J usage is TRBJ2-6; D unresolved. V was pared by 4 bases and J by 0 bases, with 8 bases between. The germline gives CDR1 SGDLS, CDR2 YYNGEE. The CDR3 has 15 amino acids.

The chain couples TRBV7-6 to TRBJ2-6; possible D gene TRBD1, 5 bases. Germline CDR1 reads SGHVS; CDR2 reads FNYEAQ. V was trimmed by 4 bases and J by 0 bases, leaving 16 bases between them. There are 18 residues in the CDR3. CDR3 region: CASSSDRFHISGANVLTF. The CDR3 region has the DNA TGTGCCAGCAGCTCCGACAGATTTCACATCTCTGGGGCCAACGTCCTGACTTTC.

This clonotype was observed a few times. V and J are TRBV20-1 and TRBJ2-1, with a tentative D call TRBD2 (6 bases). There are 14 residues in the CDR3. Germline loops: CDR1 DFQATT, CDR2 SNEGSKA (reference sequence). V lost 5 bases and J 7 bases, leaving 18 bases between the germline ends. CDR3: CSASFTAGVNEQFF. The CDR3 DNA follows: TGCAGTGCTTCTTTTACAGCGGGTGTAAATGAGCAGTTCTTC.

This clonotype was counted many times. The rearrangement joins TRBV29-1 to TRBJ2-3; D call uncertain. V dropped 4 bases and J dropped 14 bases, with 16 bases sitting between them. From germline, CDR1 is SQVTM and CDR2 ANQGSEA. This CDR3 has 11 amino acids. The CDR3 is CSVVRIGVGYF. CDR3 nucleotides: TGCAGCGTTGTAAGAATTGGAGTAGGGTATTTT.

This clonotype has more than one count but fewer than ten. The chain joins TRBV2 to TRBJ2-7, with D tentatively TRBD1 or TRBD2 (5 bases each). This CDR3 is built from 13 residues. Germline lookup yields CDR1 SNHLY and CDR2 FYNNEI. V was trimmed by 6 bases and J by 2 bases, leaving 11 bases between them. This chain's CDR3 is CASRRDATYEQYF. The CDR3 nucleotides are TGTGCCAGCAGAAGGGACGCCACCTACGAGCAGTACTTC.

This clonotype was seen ten or more times. This chain links TRBV4-2 with TRBJ2-1; D is perhaps TRBD2 (6 bases). V was pared by 3 bases and J by 4 bases, with 19 bases between. Germline V CDR1 and CDR2: LGHNA, YNFKEQ. The CDR3 runs 17 residues. The CDR3 DNA reads TGTGCCAGCAGCCACCTATCAGGAGGGGCGAAGTACAATGAGCAGTTCTTC. Residues: CASSHLSGGAKYNEQFF.

This clonotype was seen a few times. The chain has TRBV5-6 and TRBJ2-7, with a possible D match to TRBD1 (6 bases). The V end was cut by 0 bases, the J end by 2 bases, with 9 bases between. Germline V gene sequence: CDR1 SGHDT, CDR2 YYEEEE. CDR3 length: 14 amino acids. CDR3 sequence: CASSLVSGAYEQYF. CDR3 nucleotide sequence: TGTGCCAGCAGCTTGGTATCAGGGGCCTACGAGCAGTACTTC.

This clonotype was picked up a small number of times. The gene calls are TRBV6-1 and TRBJ2-2, with 15 bases fitting TRBD2. Germline V gene lookup returns CDR1 MNHNS and CDR2 SASEGT. The CDR3 is 17 residues long. V trimming: 5 bases; J trimming: 4 bases; junction bases outside the gene matches: 5. CDR3 protein: CASSPGLAGGLTGELFF. CDR3 nucleotides: TGTGCCAGCAGTCCCGGACTAGCGGGAGGGCTCACCGGGGAGCTGTTTTTT.

The chain links TRBV14 to TRBJ2-7; D may be TRBD1 or TRBD2 (5 bases each). CDR1 and CDR2 from the germline V gene are SGHDN and FVKESK. V lost 4 bases and J 4 bases, leaving 17 bases between the germline ends. This CDR3 spans 15 amino acids. This CDR3 reads CASSRTSLWGYEQYF. The CDR3 nucleotides are TGTGCCAGCAGCCGAACCTCACTGTGGGGGTACGAGCAGTACTTC.

This clonotype was detected many times. DNA for the CDR3: TGCGCCAGCAGCCCCGGACGGGAGCAAGAGACCCAGTACTTC. As protein: CASSPGREQETQYF. The rearrangement uses TRBV5-1 and TRBJ2-5; D might be TRBD2 (6 bases). CDR1 and CDR2 from the germline V gene are SGHRS and YFSETQ. This CDR3 has 14 amino acids. The V end was cut by 4 bases, the J end by 2 bases, with 12 bases between.

This sequence joins TRBV5-4 and TRBJ1-4, with TRBD1 matching over 9 bases. CDR1 is SGHNT and CDR2 is YYREEE in the germline V gene (reference sequence). The CDR3 is 15 residues long. The trim removed 6 bases at V and 5 bases at J, leaving 8 bases unmatched. As DNA, the CDR3 is TGTGCCAGCAAGGCCGGACAGGGGAAGAATGAAAAACTGTTTTTT. Its protein product is CASKAGQGKNEKLFF.

This clonotype was seen many times. CDR3 in amino acids: CASSLLVTGESGNTIYF. In DNA, the CDR3 is TGTGCCAGCAGCTTATTGGTTACAGGGGAGTCTGGAAACACCATATATTTT. The J gene is TRBJ1-3, the V gene TRBV7-2; 7 positions match TRBD1. After removal of 2 bases from V and 1 base from J, the junction contained 8 bases not matched to a gene. The germline gives CDR1 SGHTA, CDR2 FQGNSA. The CDR3 covers 17 residues. The variable domain in full, completed from reference TRBV7-2 and TRBJ1-3, reads GAGVSQSPSNKVTEKGKDVELRCDPISGHTALYWYRQSLGQGLEFLIYFQGNSAPDKSGLPSDRFSAERTGGSVSTLTIQRTQQEDSAVYLCASSLLVTGESGNTIYFGEGSWLTVV.

This clonotype came up a few times. V gene TRBV6-5 combines with J gene TRBJ1-5, with no clear D. Trimming left V 0 bases short and J 0 bases short, with 15 bases between. The CDR3 is 18 amino acids. Germline V gene data show CDR1 as MNHEY and CDR2 as SVGAGI. DNA for the CDR3: TGTGCCAGCAGTTACTCGGGCAGAAACCTATATAGCAATCAGCCCCAGCATTTT. This translates into CASSYSGRNLYSNQPQHF.

This clonotype came up a few times. The chain joins TRBV20-1 to TRBJ1-3; D gene ambiguous. V shed 3 bases and J shed 4 bases, with 10 bases lying between them. CDR1 and CDR2 (germline): DFQATT, SNEGSKA (reference sequence). The length of the CDR3 is 13 residues. CDR3 loop: CSASKSRGNTIYF. The CDR3 region has the DNA TGCAGTGCTAGCAAATCAAGGGGAAACACCATATATTTT.

This clonotype was picked up a small number of times. The chain carries TRBV2 and TRBJ2-5, with 8 bases matching TRBD2. Unmatched junction bases numbered 7, after V lost 5 bases and J lost 5 bases. Germline V CDR1 and CDR2: SNHLY, FYNNEI. The CDR3 is 14 amino acids. CDR3 DNA: TGTGCCAGCAGTCCCGGGACTAGAAGCGAGACCCAGTACTTC. Its protein is CASSPGTRSETQYF.

This clonotype was detected ten times or more. This rearrangement joins TRBV12-3 or TRBV12-4 to TRBJ2-2; TRBD2 agrees at 10 bases. This CDR3 region has 16 residues. Losses at the gene ends were 4 bases for V and 5 bases for J; bases not matched to a gene: 7. CDR3 residues: CASSSGLAETTGELFF. CDR3 DNA: TGTGCCAGCAGTTCCGGACTAGCGGAAACTACCGGGGAGCTGTTTTTT.

This clonotype was counted between two and nine times. V gene TRBV7-9 combines with J gene TRBJ1-1, with D unresolved. Germline loops: CDR1 SEHNR, CDR2 FQNEAQ (reference sequence). The germline V and J ends were trimmed by 3 bases and 2 bases, with 4 bases remaining between them. This CDR3 is built from 12 residues. CDR3 in DNA: TGTGCCAGCAGCTTTACAAACACTGAAGCTTTCTTT. Protein: CASSFTNTEAFF.

The sample holds many counts of this clonotype. J is TRBJ2-1 and V is TRBV2; tentatively, D is TRBD2 (5 bases). V was cut by 8 bases and J by 0 bases, with 14 bases left in between. Germline V CDR1 and CDR2: SNHLY, FYNNEI. The CDR3 contains 15 residues. CDR3 amino acids: CASRKRDSSYNEQFF. CDR3 sequence (DNA): TGTGCCAGCCGGAAGAGGGATAGCTCCTACAATGAGCAGTTCTTC.

This clonotype is medium-sized (0.01 to 0.1%) within its sample. This chain connects TRBV20-1 to TRBJ1-2; 8 positions match TRBD1. The junction had 9 bases not matched to a gene; V was cut back by 6 bases and J by 0 bases. Per the germline V gene, CDR1 is DFQATT and CDR2 is SNEGSKA (reference sequence). The CDR3 is 15 residues long. In DNA, the CDR3 is TGCAGTGCCAATGGACAGGGCTTGCCTAACTATGGCTACACCTTC. Amino acid sequence: CSANGQGLPNYGYTF.